This T cell receptor beta chain is drawn from a study of T cell repertoires in cytomegalovirus infection. Overall study context: Matching HLA type, along with CMV infection, was indicated by public TCR beta signatures.

CDR1 is SGHTA and CDR2 is FQGNSA in the germline V gene. The CDR3 length is 15 residues. Overall study findings and caveats: CMV-specific TCR beta clonotypes restricted by HLA-C were the ones dominating the ex vivo response. CMV carriers having the relevant HLA were flagged by cumulative public TCR beta family frequency.

This clonotype was recorded only once. Antigen unknown. A much larger clone differs from this one at a single base, so this may be a read error. MiXCR, run by TCRdb on the reads, gives a single entry per CDR3 protein. Of approximately 400,000 distinct CDR3 sequences detected, roughly 30% appear once; the ten largest clones hold roughly 13%. The J gene is TRBJ2-7, the V gene TRBV7-2; 8 nucleotides line up with TRBD2. This TCR came from a human donor in good health (CMV status not recorded). Some clones in this sample may be carry-over from other donors' samples. Sequenced material: PBMCs. The CDR3 protein is CASSAGGGRHYEKYF. CDR3 in DNA: TGTGCCAGCAGCGCCGGGGGGGGCAGACACTACGAGAAGTACTTC.